The 28 T cell receptor beta chains below were found in one sample sequenced in a study of early T cells in non-severe SARS-CoV-2 infection (dated by TCRdb to about 2021). Library generation was performed with 5' RACE. Sequencing used a NextSeq 500. The public reads were quality trimmed at Q25 with fastp and then assembled into clones with MiXCR by TCRdb, keeping productive beta chains. Here each entry gathers all rows of one CDR3 protein and keeps the most common genes and DNA. The sample table lists 85,000 to 100,000 distinct CDR3 sequences, 11% of them with a count of one. Approximately 4.7% of the sample belongs to the ten largest clones. The material sequenced was whole blood, taken at baseline. The origin of the receptors is an adult who was a healthcare worker with PCR-confirmed SARS-CoV-2 infection or an uninfected control (not recorded which).

The gene calls are TRBV20-1 and TRBJ2-1, with 7 bases matching TRBD2. J was trimmed by 4 bases and V by 2 bases; bases with no gene match: 5. From germline, CDR1 is DFQATT and CDR2 SNEGSKA (reference sequence). The length of the CDR3 is 14 residues. The CDR3, as DNA: TGCAGTGCTAGATTTGCGGGAGTTTACAATGAGCAGTTCTTC. Its protein is CSARFAGVYNEQFF.

This clonotype has only a few counts. J is TRBJ2-7 and V is TRBV20-1; D remains unclear. The V gene lost 5 bases and the J gene lost 6 bases, with 11 bases spanning the gap. Germline V gives CDR1 DFQATT, CDR2 SNEGSKA (reference sequence). The CDR3 consists of 11 residues. The CDR3 DNA reads TGCAGTGCTGCTCCTTTGGGCGAGCAGTACTTC. It is translated as CSAAPLGEQYF.

The rearrangement uses TRBV6-6 and TRBJ1-4, with D perhaps TRBD1 (5 bases). V dropped 5 bases and J dropped 13 bases, with 11 bases sitting between them. The CDR3 is made up of 11 amino acids. The germline gives CDR1 MNHNY, CDR2 SVGAGI (reference sequence). This CDR3 is CASSTGTVLFF. CDR3 DNA sequence: TGTGCCAGCAGTACAGGCACGGTACTGTTTTTT.

This clonotype was counted many times. The chain is built from TRBV5-1 and TRBJ2-2, with D perhaps given as TRBD1 or TRBD2 (5 bases each). The CDR3 sequence is 15 residues long. Trimming removed 4 bases at V and 2 bases at J, with 12 bases between. Germline CDR1 SGHRS, CDR2 YFSETQ. CDR3 bases: TGCGCCAGCAGCCGGGCGAGGGGAAACACCGGGGAGCTGTTTTTT. Amino acid sequence: CASSRARGNTGELFF.

In its sample, this clonotype was seen many times. This chain joins TRBV9 and TRBJ1-4; TRBD1 is a possible D gene (5 bases). V was pared by 0 bases and J by 12 bases, with 9 bases between. CDR1 SGDLS and CDR2 YYNGEE come from the germline V gene. This CDR3 has 12 amino acids. This CDR3 reads CASSVVGDELFF. DNA for the CDR3: TGTGCCAGCAGCGTAGTAGGGGACGAACTGTTTTTT.

J is TRBJ1-4 and V is TRBV10-3; 7 bases agree with TRBD1. The CDR3 consists of 16 residues. The germline V gene has CDR1 ENHRY and CDR2 SYGVKD. Trimming took 6 bases from V and 0 from J; bases not matched to a gene: 7. The CDR3 DNA reads as TGTGCCATCAGAGAGGGACAGACACCAACTAATGAAAAACTGTTTTTT. Translated, it gives CAIREGQTPTNEKLFF.

This clonotype was counted many times. The DNA for the CDR3 is TGCGCCAGCAGCCAAGGTGGCGGGTACAATGAGCAGTTCTTC. It is translated as CASSQGGGYNEQFF. This sequence joins TRBV4-1 and TRBJ2-1; tentative D call: TRBD2 (5 bases). In germline, CDR1 is MGHRA, CDR2 YSYEKL. V was clipped by 1 base and J by 4 bases, with 8 bases between them. The CDR3 spans 14 residues.

This clonotype has a handful of counts. The chain couples TRBV5-4 to TRBJ2-7; TRBD2 aligns across 8 bases. The germline gives CDR1 SGHNT, CDR2 YYREEE (reference sequence). The CDR3 is 15 amino acids. J lost 3 bases, V lost 4 bases, and 9 bases had no gene match. CDR3 coding DNA: TGTGCCAGCAGCCCGGACCCGGGGGGGGTCTACGAGCAGTACTTC. Its protein is CASSPDPGGVYEQYF.

This clonotype was seen ten or more times. The chain combines TRBV2 with TRBJ1-5; no clear D gene. Germline V gene data show CDR1 as SNHLY and CDR2 as FYNNEI. The length of the CDR3 is 13 residues. V lost 8 bases, J lost 4 bases, and 12 bases lay in between. Written as DNA, the CDR3 is TGTGCCAGCCGCGGAACACGGAATCAGCCCCAGCATTTT. Protein sequence: CASRGTRNQPQHF.

The sample holds a few counts of this clonotype. The V gene is TRBV7-9, the J gene TRBJ2-7; TRBD1 matches at 9 bases. J gave up 6 bases and V 3 bases, and 6 bases lay outside the gene matches. This CDR3 is 14 amino acids long. Germline V CDR1 and CDR2: SEHNR, FQNEAQ (reference sequence). Here the CDR3 reads CASSLGQGIPEQYF. The CDR3 DNA follows: TGTGCCAGCAGCTTGGGACAGGGAATACCCGAGCAGTACTTC.

The chain combines TRBV30 with TRBJ1-2, with no clear D. This CDR3 contains 15 residues. The ends were cut back, 1 base at V and 4 bases at J, with 16 bases in the middle. CDR1 is GTSNPN, CDR2 SVGIG, per germline (reference sequence). In DNA, the CDR3 is TGTGCCTGGAGTGAATACCAGGCCGGACCCTATGGCTACACCTTC. Protein: CAWSEYQAGPYGYTF.

This clonotype has at least ten counts. CDR3 sequence reads: CASSLSLAGEDEQFF. In DNA form, the CDR3 reads TGCGCCAGCAGCTTATCACTAGCGGGAGAGGATGAGCAGTTCTTC. The V call is TRBV4-3, the J call TRBJ2-1; the match to TRBD2 covers 11 bases. V was pared by 5 bases and J by 8 bases, with 8 bases of the junction left unmatched. The germline gives CDR1 LGHNA, CDR2 YSLEER. The CDR3 extends over 15 amino acids.

This clonotype was seen a few times. The chain links TRBV12-3 or TRBV12-4 to TRBJ1-5, with D perhaps matching TRBD1 (5 bases). The CDR3 contains 12 residues. The germline V and J ends were trimmed by 6 bases and 6 bases, with 9 bases remaining between them. The DNA of the CDR3 is TGTGCCAGCAGGTTGGGGGGTCAGCCCCAGCATTTT. Its translation: CASRLGGQPQHF.

This rearrangement joins TRBV19 to TRBJ1-5; unclear D gene. Trimming removed 1 base at V and 2 bases at J, with 6 bases between. The CDR3 runs to 14 residues. Germline-derived CDR1 and CDR2 are LNHDA and SQIVND (reference sequence). Written as DNA, the CDR3 is TGTGCCAGTAGTATAGGGGCCGGCAATCAGCCCCAGCATTTT. It encodes CASSIGAGNQPQHF. Drawing the rest from reference TRBV19 and TRBJ1-5, the complete variable domain is DGGITQSPKYLFRKEGQNVTLSCEQNLNHDAMYWYRQDPGQGLRLIYYSQIVNDFQKGDIAEGYSVSREKKESFPLTVTSAQKNPTAFYLCASSIGAGNQPQHFGDGTRLSIL.

Only a few counts were recorded for this clonotype. The CDR3 DNA sequence: TGTGCCAGCAGGCCAACCGGGCTTCGTCCTTACAATGAGCAGTTCTTC. This codes for CASRPTGLRPYNEQFF. The rearrangement links TRBV12-3 or TRBV12-4 to TRBJ2-1; D is uncertain. V lost 6 bases, J lost 4 bases, and 19 bases lay in between. The CDR3 runs 16 residues.

Only a few counts were recorded for this clonotype. V gene TRBV7-9 combines with J gene TRBJ2-7; TRBD1 matches at 8 bases. The CDR3 has 14 residues. CDR1 and CDR2 (germline): SEHNR, FQNEAQ (reference sequence). Unmatched junction bases numbered 5, after V lost 1 base and J lost 6 bases. In DNA, the CDR3 is TGTGCCAGCAGCTTAGGGACAGGGATGGGCGAGCAGTACTTC. It codes for CASSLGTGMGEQYF.

J is TRBJ2-1 and V is TRBV7-2; possible D gene TRBD2, 6 bases. CDR3 length: 16 amino acids. Germline-derived CDR1 and CDR2 are SGHTA and FQGNSA. Trimming took 0 bases from V and 4 from J, leaving 13 bases between them. CDR3 in DNA: TGTGCCAGCAGCTTAGCGGCGGGGATTCGGTACAATGAGCAGTTCTTC. Amino acid sequence: CASSLAAGIRYNEQFF.

Ten or more counts support this clonotype. This chain links TRBV25-1 with TRBJ1-1; TRBD1 might be the D (5 bases). Germline CDR1 reads MGHDK; CDR2 reads SYGVNS. V was shortened by 1 base and J by 3 bases, with 12 bases between the two germline ends. The CDR3 is 15 amino acids. The DNA of the CDR3 is TGTGCCAGCAGTGAATTCGTCGGGGGGGACACTGAAGCTTTCTTT. Its translation is CASSEFVGGDTEAFF.

The table lists this clonotype with many counts. The genes are TRBV6-1 and TRBJ2-4; 7 bases map to TRBD1. V dropped 7 bases and J dropped 7; count of bases not matched to a gene: 13. The germline gives CDR1 MNHNS, CDR2 SASEGT. The CDR3 spans 15 residues. CDR3 region: CASTENTGVANIQYF. The CDR3 DNA reads as TGTGCCAGCACCGAGAACACAGGGGTGGCGAACATTCAGTACTTC.

The chain is built from TRBV20-1 and TRBJ2-7; 12 nucleotides align to TRBD2. Germline V CDR1 and CDR2: DFQATT, SNEGSKA (reference sequence). Germline trimming cut 6 bases from V and 6 bases from J; bases unmatched to any gene: 12. The CDR3 is made up of 15 amino acids. The CDR3 DNA reads as TGCAGTGCAGGGACTAGCGGGCTCGGGGGGAGCGAGCAGTACTTC. Translating gives CSAGTSGLGGSEQYF.

V usage is TRBV5-1 and J usage is TRBJ1-1, with D uncertain. CDR3 length equals 15 residues. The germline CDR1 and CDR2 sequences are SGHRS and YFSETQ. With 0 bases removed from V and 1 base from J, the gap between germline ends came to 10 bases. CDR3 residues: CASSLGSHENTEAFF. In DNA, the CDR3 is TGCGCCAGCAGCTTGGGATCACACGAGAACACTGAAGCTTTCTTT.

The chain combines TRBV7-2 with TRBJ2-7; D ambiguous. CDR3 length equals 13 residues. The V gene's germline CDR1 is SGHTA and CDR2 FQGNSA. Deletions cut 4 bases from V and 6 bases from J, with 13 bases between. The CDR3 DNA is TGTGCCAGCAGCTCCTACGCCGACGCCGAGCAGTACTTC. Amino acids: CASSSYADAEQYF.

This clonotype was observed at least ten times. The rearrangement links TRBV4-3 to TRBJ2-1; D call uncertain. The V end lost 1 base, the J end lost 8 bases, and 9 bases lay between the germline ends. The CDR3 is made up of 13 amino acids. Germline V lookup: CDR1 LGHNA, CDR2 YSLEER. The CDR3 DNA reads as TGCGCCAGCAGCCAAGGGCCGAGCGATGAGCAGTTCTTC. Translated: CASSQGPSDEQFF.

The chain combines TRBV6-1 with TRBJ2-7; unclear D gene. The CDR3 is 12 amino acids. The germline CDR1 and CDR2 sequences are MNHNS and SASEGT. With 4 bases removed from V and 5 bases from J, the gap between germline ends came to 9 bases. The CDR3 here is CASSVDRNEQYF. DNA of the CDR3: TGTGCCAGCAGTGTGGACCGAAACGAGCAGTACTTC.

This clonotype was counted a few times. The chain is built from TRBV12-3 or TRBV12-4 and TRBJ1-1, with D possibly TRBD1 on 5 matching bases. This CDR3 is 14 amino acids long. The V and J ends lost 1 base and 4 bases respectively, with 10 bases between them. The CDR3 loop is CASSLVGARTEAFF. The CDR3 region has the DNA TGTGCCAGCAGTTTAGTAGGGGCCCGCACTGAAGCTTTCTTT.

This clonotype was observed a few times. V gene TRBV9 combines with J gene TRBJ1-2; 7 nucleotides align to TRBD1. CDR1 is SGDLS, CDR2 YYNGEE, per germline. The CDR3 extends over 14 amino acids. Unmatched junction bases numbered 13, after V lost 8 bases and J lost 6 bases. CDR3 residues: CASNLGGAFHGYTF. Here the CDR3 DNA reads TGTGCCAGTAACTTAGGGGGCGCCTTCCATGGCTACACCTTC.

The rearrangement links TRBV20-1 to TRBJ2-4; D perhaps matches TRBD2 (5 bases). Germline values: CDR1 DFQATT, CDR2 SNEGSKA (reference sequence). V lost 5 bases and J 9 bases, leaving 14 bases between the germline ends. CDR3 length equals 12 residues. This chain's CDR3 is CSAHPTAAIQYF. The CDR3 DNA is TGCAGTGCTCACCCAACAGCGGCCATTCAGTACTTC.

The chain carries TRBV3-1 and TRBJ1-3; D is perhaps TRBD1 (5 bases). Trimming removed 3 bases at V and 4 bases at J, with 13 bases between. This CDR3 region has 15 residues. Germline V gene lookup returns CDR1 LGHDT and CDR2 YNNKEL (reference sequence). CDR3 in amino acids: CASSQSSRAGNTIYF. CDR3 bases: TGTGCCAGCAGCCAGAGTTCCAGGGCCGGAAACACCATATATTTT.